This T cell receptor beta chain was recovered during a study of human T cells and chemical hapten exposure. With 3 bases clipped from V and 5 bases from J, the junction kept 9 bases outside the gene matches. This CDR3 is 16 amino acids long. CDR1 and CDR2 from the germline V gene are LNHDA and SQIVND (reference sequence). Sequencing started from total RNA isolated from unfractionated whole blood. This clonotype was seen a few times. This may be a read error, as it is one base from a much larger clone. TCRdb passed the 5' RACE reads through MiXCR, listing each CDR3 protein once. Here the sample spans around 140,000 distinct CDR3 sequences, around 4% being singletons.

The rearrangement joins TRBV19 to TRBJ1-5, with 8 bases aligning to TRBD1. This sequence originates from a female donor in good health. CDR3 in DNA: TGTGCCAGTAGTATTTTACAGGGGGGCCTTTATCAGCCCCAGCATTTT. Its translation is CASSILQGGLYQPQHF.